The rows below give T cell receptor beta chains drawn from one sample of a study of metastatic and nonmetastatic thyroid tumors. From the PCR reads, TCRdb re-called clones with MiXCR. The profile covers about 35,000 clones, with 33% appearing a single time and roughly 15% taken by the ten largest. Input material: tumor tissue. The origin of the receptors is a female donor with papillary thyroid cancer or a benign thyroid nodule (not recorded which). Some clones in this sample may be carry-over from other donors' samples. Both conserved end residues are part of each CDR3. A D gene is named only where the DNA matches it firmly. Clone sizes are given selectively: once, few, many, or a class where the clone is expanded.

clone_size,v_call,j_call,d_call,cdr3_aa,cdr3_nt
-,TRBV6-4,TRBJ2-2,TRBD1,CASSMDRANTGELFF,TGTGCCAGCAGCATGGACAGGGCGAACACCGGGGAGCTGTTTTTT
-,TRBV11-2,TRBJ2-1,TRBD2,CASSRGSGGNEQFF,TGTGCCAGCAGCCGGGGGAGCGGGGGCAATGAGCAGTTCTTC
few,TRBV6-1,TRBJ2-7,-,CASRCRNRHEQYF,TGTGCCAGCAGGTGTCGTAATCGCCACGAGCAGTACTTC
-,TRBV10-3,TRBJ2-7,-,CAISESPREQYF,TGTGCCATCAGTGAGTCTCCGAGGGAGCAGTACTTC
-,TRBV6-1,TRBJ2-3,-,CASSAGVSDTDTQYF,TGTGCCAGCAGCGCAGGGGTTTCCGATACAGATACGCAGTATTTT
-,TRBV6-5,TRBJ2-7,-,CASSHGGLYEQYF,TGTGCCAGCAGTCACGGAGGTCTCTACGAGCAGTACTTC
-,TRBV6-1,TRBJ1-5,-,CASDLEHHQPQHF,TGTGCCAGTGATCTGGAACACCATCAGCCCCAGCATTTT
-,TRBV7-9,TRBJ2-7,TRBD2,CASSLALAGTVEQYF,TGTGCCAGCAGCTTAGCGCTAGCGGGAACGGTCGAGCAGTACTTC
-,TRBV20-1,TRBJ1-3,-,CSAIVSGNTIYF,TGCAGTGCTATAGTCTCTGGAAACACCATATATTTT
few,TRBV6-1,TRBJ2-3,TRBD2,CASTTGGGSGDTQYF,TGTGCCAGCACAACGGGGGGAGGGTCCGGGGATACGCAGTATTTT
few,TRBV27,TRBJ2-7,TRBD1,CASSLSRPGQGAYEQYF,TGTGCCAGCAGTTTATCGCGGCCTGGCCAGGGGGCTTACGAGCAGTACTTC
-,TRBV20-1,TRBJ1-5,-,CSASLGDQPQHF,TGCAGTGCTTCCCTGGGGGATCAGCCCCAGCATTTT
-,TRBV6-1,TRBJ2-7,TRBD2,CASGVGLAASGEQYF,TGTGCCAGCGGCGTAGGACTAGCGGCCTCAGGGGAGCAGTACTTC
-,TRBV11-2,TRBJ1-6,-,CASISPGGGSGSPLHF,TGTGCCAGCATCTCCCCGGGCGGCGGGTCCGGCTCACCCCTCCACTTT
-,TRBV27,TRBJ2-7,TRBD1,CASSKTGVEQYF,TGTGCCAGTTCAAAGACAGGGGTCGAGCAGTACTTC
-,TRBV20-1,TRBJ1-2,-,CSARGSLNYGYTF,TGCAGTGCTAGGGGCAGCTTAAACTATGGCTACACCTTC
-,TRBV24-1,TRBJ1-2,TRBD1,CATSDGQAYGYTF,TGTGCCACCAGTGATGGACAGGCATATGGCTACACCTTC
-,TRBV27,TRBJ1-2,-,CASSNTGYYGYTF,TGTGCCAGCAGTAATACAGGGTACTATGGCTACACCTTC
-,TRBV5-1,TRBJ1-1,-,CASSFSDRNTEAFF,TGCGCCAGCAGCTTCTCGGACAGGAACACTGAAGCTTTCTTT
few,TRBV5-1,TRBJ2-3,TRBD2,CASLRGGSTDTQYF,TGCGCCAGCCTGCGGGGGGGGAGCACAGATACGCAGTATTTT
-,TRBV11-2,TRBJ2-1,-,CASSLANGVNEQFF,TGTGCCAGCAGCTTAGCCAACGGGGTCAATGAGCAGTTCTTC
few,TRBV12-3/TRBV12-4,TRBJ2-3,-,CASRSGGRGDTQYF,TGTGCCAGCAGATCCGGGGGCCGGGGAGATACGCAGTATTTT
few,TRBV2,TRBJ2-1,-,CARTGLPGNEQFF,TGTGCCAGAACGGGACTTCCGGGCAATGAGCAGTTCTTC
-,TRBV10-3,TRBJ2-3,-,CAIRESGAREDTQYF,TGTGCCATCAGGGAATCAGGGGCGAGAGAAGATACGCAGTATTTT
once,TRBV5-1,TRBJ2-7,-,CASSLGRADSLTYEQYF,TGCGCCAGCAGCTTGGGTCGTGCGGACAGTTTAACCTACGAGCAGTACTTC
-,TRBV11-2,TRBJ2-1,-,CASSLHRVNAYNEQFF,TGTGCCAGCAGCCTACACAGGGTAAATGCCTACAATGAGCAGTTCTTC
-,TRBV19,TRBJ2-2,TRBD1,CASKQGRWDTGELFF,TGTGCCAGTAAACAGGGGCGGTGGGACACCGGGGAGCTGTTTTTT
-,TRBV9,TRBJ1-5,-,CASSLGQDNQPQHF,TGTGCCAGCAGCCTTGGCCAGGACAATCAGCCCCAGCATTTT
few,TRBV19,TRBJ1-4,-,CASSIPVLFF,TGTGCCAGTAGTATTCCCGTCCTGTTTTTT
-,TRBV20-1,TRBJ1-6,TRBD1,CSALQGALSLHF,TGCAGTGCTTTACAGGGGGCCTTATCCCTCCACTTT
-,TRBV20-1,TRBJ2-1,TRBD2,CSARDPNAGGPINEQFF,TGCAGTGCTAGAGATCCTAATGCGGGAGGGCCAATCAATGAGCAGTTCTTC
-,TRBV7-9,TRBJ2-7,-,CASSPDPRYF,TGTGCCAGCAGCCCCGACCCGAGATACTTC
-,TRBV3-1,TRBJ2-1,TRBD2,CASSQGASGTPYNEQFF,TGTGCCAGCAGCCAAGGCGCTAGCGGGACCCCCTACAATGAGCAGTTCTTC
-,TRBV20-1,TRBJ2-7,TRBD1,CSANPVGTGTYEQYF,TGCAGTGCAAACCCAGTCGGGACAGGGACCTACGAGCAGTACTTC
-,TRBV20-1,TRBJ2-7,-,CSAGLQGGEQYF,TGCAGTGCTGGACTACAGGGGGGGGAGCAGTACTTC
-,TRBV6-1,TRBJ2-7,TRBD2,CASSETGGTYEQYF,TGTGCCAGCAGTGAAACGGGAGGAACCTACGAGCAGTACTTC
-,TRBV20-1,TRBJ2-2,TRBD1,CSAWTGTGELFF,TGCAGTGCTTGGACAGGGACCGGGGAGCTGTTTTTT
few,TRBV12-3/TRBV12-4,TRBJ2-2,-,CASSYGETGELFF,TGTGCCAGCAGTTACGGGGAGACCGGGGAGCTGTTTTTT
-,TRBV28,TRBJ2-7,-,CASSLIPSGLVYEQYF,TGTGCCAGCAGTTTAATTCCCAGCGGCCTCGTCTACGAGCAGTACTTC
-,TRBV11-2,TRBJ1-4,TRBD1,CASSSDERGRTNEKLFF,TGTGCCAGCAGCTCCGACGAGAGGGGGCGGACTAATGAAAAACTGTTTTTT
-,TRBV6-1,TRBJ2-1,TRBD1,CAIRDRRYNEQFF,TGTGCTATCCGGGACAGGAGATACAATGAGCAGTTCTTC
once,TRBV11-3,TRBJ1-2,-,CASSLATEDYVYTF,TGTGCCAGCAGCTTAGCGACCGAGGACTATGTCTACACCTTC
-,TRBV20-1,TRBJ2-4,TRBD2,CSANWGGNIQYF,TGCAGTGCTAATTGGGGAGGGAACATTCAGTACTTC
few,TRBV6-1,TRBJ2-6,-,CVSSQFPGSGANVLTF,TGTGTCAGCAGTCAGTTCCCCGGCTCTGGGGCCAACGTCCTGACTTTC
once,TRBV7-9,TRBJ2-7,-,CAIGPGGMSYEQYF,TGTGCCATCGGCCCAGGTGGCATGTCCTACGAGCAGTACTTC
few,TRBV6-1,TRBJ1-2,TRBD1,CASSRDREGGYTF,TGTGCCAGCAGTAGGGACAGGGAAGGCGGCTACACCTTC
-,TRBV20-1,TRBJ2-1,-,CSVERSVTAYNEQFF,TGCAGTGTCGAAAGGAGCGTGACCGCCTACAATGAGCAGTTCTTC
-,TRBV7-9,TRBJ2-2,-,CASSLGPGAGELFF,TGTGCCAGCAGCTTAGGACCCGGCGCCGGGGAGCTGTTTTTT
few,TRBV12-3/TRBV12-4,TRBJ1-2,-,CASSLRGGGDYGYTF,TGTGCCAGCAGTTTAAGAGGGGGGGGCGACTATGGCTACACCTTC
-,TRBV12-3/TRBV12-4,TRBJ2-5,TRBD2,CASSKLAGQETQYF,TGTGCCAGCAGTAAACTAGCGGGGCAAGAGACCCAGTACTTC
-,TRBV12-3/TRBV12-4,TRBJ2-1,-,CASSSPGDEQFF,TGTGCCAGCAGTTCACCGGGGGATGAGCAGTTCTTC
-,TRBV6-1,TRBJ2-3,-,CATLGAGTTSTDTQYF,TGTGCCACTCTGGGGGCAGGGACCACTAGCACAGATACGCAGTATTTT
-,TRBV28,TRBJ1-5,-,CASTRLGGPPPQHF,TGTGCCAGCACCAGACTGGGGGGCCCACCGCCCCAGCATTTT